The 4 T cell receptor beta chains in this list originate from one sample, sequenced in a study of tumor-infiltrating lymphocytes in primary liver carcinoma. The tissue used was unsorted bulk material of about 19-34 mg. RNA and DNA were co-extracted from it with the AllPrep DNA/RNA mini kit. Starting from around 0.45 ug of total RNA, TCR beta cDNA was produced with a primer in the constant region. What produced the TCR beta libraries was three nested multiplex PCR rounds using slightly modified ARM-PCR. The first two PCR rounds used TRBV1-TRBV30 forward primers with a C-beta reverse primer, roughly 10 cycles each. Each CDR3 protein is one row after TCRdb ran MiXCR on the multiplex PCR reads. This sample carries approximately 190,000 distinct CDR3 sequences, approximately 86% of them seen once, and the ten largest clones take about a sixth. Sequenced: tumor tissue from primary liver carcinoma. Receptors were obtained from a man in his forties with primary liver carcinoma and hepatitis B virus infection.

Worth noting for this clonotype: Germline is not matched at one junction end, which may reflect a read error. The chain recombines TRBV4-3 with TRBJ2-3, with D unresolved. This CDR3 is 15 amino acids long. CDR1 is LGHNA, CDR2 YSLEER, per germline. The CDR3 sequence is CTSSQDLNIPDTKYF. In DNA form, the CDR3 reads TGCACCAGCAGCCAAGACTTAAACATCCCAGATACGAAGTATTTT.

Ten or more counts support this clonotype. One base away lies a much larger clone, so this may be a sequencing read error. The chain combines TRBV6-1 with TRBJ2-1; 10 positions match TRBD2. Germline V gene lookup returns CDR1 MNHNS and CDR2 SASEGT. The CDR3 sequence is 15 residues long. With 2 bases clipped from V and 3 bases from J, the junction kept 1 base outside the gene matches. The CDR3 coding sequence is TGTGCCAGCAGTGAACCTAGCGGGAGCTACAATGAGCAGTTCTTC. Translating it yields CASSEPSGSYNEQFF.

The chain has TRBV6-5 and TRBJ1-6, with D perhaps matching TRBD1 (5 bases). Looked up from germline, CDR1 is MNHEY and CDR2 is SVGAGI. The CDR3 extends over 14 amino acids. CDR3 protein: CGSSYSGGPPSLHF. CDR3 nucleotides: TGTGGCAGTAGTTACTCGGGGGGACCCCCGTCCCTCCACTTT.

Note on this clonotype: The CDR3 ends on some other residue instead of the conserved phenylalanine or tryptophan, so this is likely a read error. This rearrangement joins TRBV11-2 to TRBJ2-7; TRBD2 agrees at 11 bases. V lost 11 bases to trimming and J lost 1 base; unmatched junction nucleotides: 16. The CDR3 spans 17 residues. Per germline, CDR1 SGHAT and CDR2 FQNNGV. CDR3 in DNA: TGTGCCGACAGACGAGGATTAGCGGGAGGGTGGTCCTACGAGCAGTACTAC. Translation: CADRRGLAGGWSYEQYY.